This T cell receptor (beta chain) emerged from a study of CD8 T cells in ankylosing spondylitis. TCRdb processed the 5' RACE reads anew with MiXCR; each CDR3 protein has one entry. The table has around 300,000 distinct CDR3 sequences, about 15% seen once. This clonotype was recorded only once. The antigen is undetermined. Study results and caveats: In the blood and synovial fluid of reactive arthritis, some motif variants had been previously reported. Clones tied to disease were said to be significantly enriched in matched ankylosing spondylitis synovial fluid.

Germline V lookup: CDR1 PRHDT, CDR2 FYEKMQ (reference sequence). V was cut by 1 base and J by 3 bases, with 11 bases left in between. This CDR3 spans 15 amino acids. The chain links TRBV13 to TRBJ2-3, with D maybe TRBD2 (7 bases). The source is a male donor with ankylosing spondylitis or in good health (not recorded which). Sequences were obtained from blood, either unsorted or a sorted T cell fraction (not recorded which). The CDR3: CASSLVGGLTDTQYF. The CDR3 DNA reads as TGTGCCAGCAGCTTAGTGGGGGGGCTAACAGATACGCAGTATTTT.